What follows are 21 T cell receptor beta chains derived from one specimen sequenced in a study of response to subunit inactivated influenza vaccine. TCRdb fed the RT-PCR reads into MiXCR, producing one record per CDR3 protein. The repertoire holds about 650,000 distinct CDR3 sequences, with 15% to 19% as singletons. This specimen was PBMCs from blood, taken less than 13 days after vaccination. These receptors were taken from a man aged 50-59 years who received an inactivated influenza vaccine.

The table lists this clonotype with a few counts. The CDR3: CSVSVNSNQPQHF. CDR3 in DNA: TGCAGCGTTAGCGTCAATAGCAATCAGCCCCAGCATTTT. This chain connects TRBV29-1 to TRBJ1-5; D ambiguous. Trimming took off 5 bases at V and 0 bases at J, with 8 bases between the two ends. CDR3 length: 13 residues. Germline V gene lookup returns CDR1 SQVTM and CDR2 ANQGSEA.

The chain recombines TRBV4-3 with TRBJ2-3, with 9 bases that match TRBD2. This CDR3 spans 17 amino acids. Trimming took 4 bases from V and 3 from J; bases not matched to a gene: 11. Germline-derived CDR1 and CDR2 are LGHNA and YSLEER. CDR3 sequence (DNA): TGCGCCAGCAGCCCCCGGGCCCCTAGCGGGAATACAGATACGCAGTATTTT. Its protein is CASSPRAPSGNTDTQYF.

This clonotype was found a few times. This sequence joins TRBV7-8 and TRBJ2-7; D could derive from TRBD1 or TRBD2 (5 bases each). V gave up 1 base and J gave up 1 base, with 11 bases separating them. The germline V gene encodes CDR1 SGHVS and CDR2 FQNEAQ. The CDR3 consists of 15 residues. The CDR3 sequence is CASSLVPGPSYEQYF. CDR3 bases: TGTGCCAGCAGCTTAGTGCCGGGGCCGTCCTACGAGCAGTACTTC.

A few counts support this clonotype. In nucleotides, the CDR3 is TGTGCCAGCAGGTCCGCTAGCGGGGGAGCAGATACGCAGTATTTT. Amino acid sequence: CASRSASGGADTQYF. The J gene is TRBJ2-3, the V gene TRBV28; 10 bases agree with TRBD2. V trimming: 6 bases; J trimming: 4 bases; junction bases outside the gene matches: 7. Germline loops: CDR1 MDHEN, CDR2 SYDVKM. This CDR3 spans 15 amino acids.

The chain is built from TRBV12-3 or TRBV12-4 and TRBJ1-5; D not resolved. Trimming removed 1 base at V and 12 bases at J, with 13 bases between. The CDR3 totals 13 residues. The DNA for the CDR3 is TGTGCCAGCAGTTTAGGGGTATCGGGAGACCAGCATTTT. Translation gives CASSLGVSGDQHF.

This clonotype was seen a handful of times. The rearrangement joins TRBV28 to TRBJ2-5; D possibly corresponds to TRBD1 (6 bases). Deletions cut 1 base from V and 5 bases from J, with 14 bases between. The germline CDR1 and CDR2 sequences are MDHEN and SYDVKM. The CDR3 contains 15 residues. This chain's CDR3 is CASSLLQGSLETQYF. Written as DNA, the CDR3 is TGTGCCAGCAGTTTATTACAGGGTAGTTTGGAGACCCAGTACTTC.

This clonotype was counted between two and nine times. This chain connects TRBV7-2 to TRBJ2-4; 7 nucleotides align to TRBD1. Trimming took 2 bases from V and 8 from J; bases not matched to a gene: 15. The CDR3 extends over 17 amino acids. CDR1 SGHTA and CDR2 FQGNSA come from the germline V gene. CDR3 bases: TGTGCCAGCAGCTTAAGTGGTGGGATGACCAGGGGGTACATTCAGTACTTC. Amino acid sequence: CASSLSGGMTRGYIQYF.

This clonotype was seen a handful of times. V is TRBV10-3 and J is TRBJ2-3; 7 bases are a match to TRBD1. V shed 4 bases, J shed 3 bases, and the junction held 4 bases outside the gene matches. The CDR3 is 14 amino acids. The germline gives CDR1 ENHRY, CDR2 SYGVKD. The CDR3 sequence is CAISAGQTTDTQYF. DNA of the CDR3: TGTGCCATCAGTGCGGGACAGACAACAGATACGCAGTATTTT.

This clonotype was recorded only once. This sequence joins TRBV6-2 or TRBV6-3 and TRBJ2-2; no reliable D call. CDR1 MNHEY and CDR2 SVGEGT come from the germline V gene. The CDR3 loop spans 14 amino acids. V lost 4 bases and J lost 6, with 12 bases in between. CDR3 nucleotides: TGTGCCAGCAGTTTCCCCTCCGAGGCCGGGGAGCTGTTTTTT. Amino acid sequence: CASSFPSEAGELFF.

V gene TRBV20-1 combines with J gene TRBJ2-1, with D perhaps TRBD2 (6 bases). Germline V CDR1 and CDR2: DFQATT, SNEGSKA (reference sequence). The CDR3 consists of 16 residues. V dropped 0 bases and J dropped 1 base, with 13 bases sitting between them. The CDR3 reads CSARDVSGESYNEQFF. The CDR3 region has the DNA TGCAGTGCTAGAGATGTTTCGGGGGAATCCTACAATGAGCAGTTCTTC.

This clonotype has a handful of counts. The junction shows a germline mismatch at one end, possibly a read error. V is TRBV20-1 and J is TRBJ2-5; D unclear. The CDR3 extends over 15 amino acids. Germline CDR1 DFQATT, CDR2 SNEGSKA (reference sequence). The CDR3 DNA sequence: TGCAGTGTTAGAATCCCCCTGTTAACGAAAGAGACCCAGTACTTC. Amino acid sequence: CSVRIPLLTKETQYF.

CDR3 protein: CASRTGTLTGELFF. In DNA form, the CDR3 reads TGTGCCAGCAGAACAGGGACCCTCACCGGGGAGCTGTTTTTT. The chain recombines TRBV7-8 with TRBJ2-2, with D possibly matching TRBD1 (6 bases). Looked up from germline, CDR1 is SGHVS and CDR2 is FQNEAQ. The CDR3 sequence is 14 residues long. Trimming took off 6 bases at V and 4 bases at J, with 12 bases between the two ends.

There are a few counts of this clonotype. The V gene is TRBV7-6, the J gene TRBJ1-5; D gene unclear. V lost 5 bases and J 6 bases, leaving 11 bases between the germline ends. CDR1 is SGHVS, CDR2 FNYEAQ, per germline. The CDR3 sequence is 13 residues long. CDR3 nucleotides: TGTGCCAGCAGCCTTTCGGATTTTCAGCCCCAGCATTTT. Its protein product is CASSLSDFQPQHF.

This clonotype was seen a few times. The CDR3 nucleotides read TGCGCCAGCGGGAATGGGATGAACACTGAAGCTTTCTTT. This gives the protein CASGNGMNTEAFF. The rearrangement links TRBV5-1 to TRBJ1-1, with D hard to call. The CDR3 length is 13 residues. Germline-derived CDR1 and CDR2 are SGHRS and YFSETQ. Trimming left V 7 bases short and J 0 bases short, with 10 bases between. The whole variable domain, remainder taken from reference TRBV5-1 and TRBJ1-1, is KAGVTQTPRYLIKTRGQQVTLSCSPISGHRSVSWYQQTPGQGLQFLFEYFSETQRNKGNFPGRFSGRQFSNSRSEMNVSTLELGDSALYLCASGNGMNTEAFFGQGTRLTVV.

This clonotype was picked up a small number of times. This chain connects TRBV10-3 to TRBJ2-1; a weak D match, TRBD2 (7 bases). Germline V gene sequence: CDR1 ENHRY, CDR2 SYGVKD. The CDR3 sequence is 15 residues long. Deletions cut 1 base from V and 5 bases from J, with 12 bases between. Here the CDR3 reads CAISEFKRDNNEQFF. The CDR3 nucleotides are TGTGCCATCAGTGAGTTCAAGCGGGACAACAATGAGCAGTTCTTC.

The V and J genes are TRBV6-1 and TRBJ2-3, with 9 bases matching TRBD1. V lost 6 bases and J lost 7; bases outside the gene matches: 8. CDR1 is MNHNS, CDR2 SASEGT, per germline. CDR3 size: 14 residues. Here the CDR3 DNA reads TGTGCCAGCAGCCCGGGACAGGGTTTTCATACGCAGTATTTT. The encoded protein is CASSPGQGFHTQYF.

This clonotype has more than one count but fewer than ten. The V call is TRBV12-3 or TRBV12-4, the J call TRBJ1-6; D unclear. The CDR3 consists of 16 residues. V lost 1 base, J lost 7 bases, and 14 bases lay in between. The chain's CDR3 is CASSLGVLLKNSPLHF. The DNA of the CDR3 is TGTGCCAGCAGTTTAGGAGTCCTACTAAAAAATTCACCCCTCCACTTT.

This clonotype was seen a few times. The rearrangement links TRBV5-1 to TRBJ2-5; D possibly corresponds to TRBD1 (6 bases). The CDR3 consists of 14 residues. Germline CDR1 and CDR2: SGHRS and YFSETQ. Trimming removed 4 bases at V and 2 bases at J, with 12 bases between. The CDR3 DNA sequence: TGCGCCAGCAGCCAAGGGACAAATCAAGAGACCCAGTACTTC. It encodes CASSQGTNQETQYF. Drawing the rest from reference TRBV5-1 and TRBJ2-5, the complete variable domain is KAGVTQTPRYLIKTRGQQVTLSCSPISGHRSVSWYQQTPGQGLQFLFEYFSETQRNKGNFPGRFSGRQFSNSRSEMNVSTLELGDSALYLCASSQGTNQETQYFGPGTRLLVL.

This clonotype was detected only a few times. The CDR3 region is CASSFNGQGTITDTQYF. CDR3 sequence (DNA): TGCGCCAGCAGCTTTAATGGTCAGGGAACGATCACAGATACGCAGTATTTT. The rearrangement joins TRBV5-1 to TRBJ2-3; a possible D gene is TRBD1 (5 bases). CDR3 length: 17 residues. CDR1 and CDR2 (germline): SGHRS, YFSETQ. V shed 2 bases and J shed 2 bases, with 18 bases lying between them.

This clonotype was seen more than once but under ten times. This chain connects TRBV7-2 to TRBJ1-3, with D unresolved. The CDR3 is 14 amino acids. The germline gives CDR1 SGHTA, CDR2 FQGNSA. The germline V and J ends were trimmed by 5 bases and 10 bases, with 18 bases remaining between them. Written as DNA, the CDR3 is TGTGCCAGCAGCCCCGCAGCGGCGGTGGGTACCATATATTTT. As protein: CASSPAAAVGTIYF.

This clonotype was counted a few times. The V gene is TRBV7-2, the J gene TRBJ2-7; possible D gene TRBD2, 6 bases. V was trimmed by 7 bases and J by 4 bases, leaving 17 bases between them. The CDR3 runs to 14 residues. CDR1 and CDR2 from the germline V gene are SGHTA and FQGNSA. This CDR3 is CASTWTTANYEQYF. The CDR3 DNA follows: TGTGCCAGCACCTGGACTACCGCCAATTACGAGCAGTACTTC.